Each of the 26 T cell receptor beta chains below was sequenced from the same sample in a study of cytomegalovirus exposure and HLA in healthy donors. 13 Jbeta primers and 60 Vbeta primers were used for the PCR. Assay used: immunoSEQ multiplex PCR; TCRdb lists only in-frame clones, some missing. The sample has about 98,000 clones, 70% to 80% seen once; the top ten hold approximately 15%. Sequenced sample: PBMCs. The origin of the receptors is a man aged 55 to 70 in good health and CMV-seropositive.

To note about this clone: Germline and junction disagree at one end, which may indicate a read error. J is TRBJ1-1 and V is TRBV5-4, with D perhaps TRBD1 (6 bases). Germline loops: CDR1 SGHNT, CDR2 YYREEE (reference sequence). The length of the CDR3 is 13 residues. The CDR3 sequence: CASSLDRAYLPSF. As DNA, the CDR3 is TGTGCCAGCAGCTTGGACAGGGCTTACTTACCAAGCTTT.

V is TRBV2 and J is TRBJ1-5, with a tentative D call TRBD1 (5 bases). The germline V gene encodes CDR1 SNHLY and CDR2 FYNNEI. Trimming pared 3 bases from V and 7 bases from J, leaving 13 bases between. The CDR3 runs 14 residues. CDR3 protein: CASSDRRVGQPQHF. CDR3 coding DNA: TGTGCCAGCAGTGACCGCAGGGTCGGACAGCCCCAGCATTTT.

CDR3 in DNA: TGTGCCAGCAGTGCGACAGGGTCAATTGGGTGGCCCCAGCATTTT. It codes for CASSATGSIGWPQHF. J is TRBJ1-5 and V is TRBV6-1; TRBD1 matches 7 bases. V was pared by 4 bases and J by 9 bases, with 12 bases of the junction left unmatched. Germline CDR1 and CDR2: MNHNS and SASEGT. The CDR3 sequence is 15 residues long.

V usage is TRBV6-1 and J usage is TRBJ2-5, with D possibly being TRBD2 (6 bases). Trimming took 7 bases from V and 2 from J, leaving 14 bases between them. The CDR3 sequence is 14 residues long. Per the germline V gene, CDR1 is MNHNS and CDR2 is SASEGT. The CDR3 is CASILGGPQETQYF. CDR3 nucleotides: TGTGCCAGCATTCTCGGGGGACCTCAAGAGACCCAGTACTTC.

This chain uses TRBV11-2 with TRBJ1-2, with D possibly TRBD1 on 5 matching bases. The germline gives CDR1 SGHAT, CDR2 FQNNGV. The CDR3 is 14 amino acids. Trimming took off 3 bases at V and 7 bases at J, with 15 bases between the two ends. The CDR3 coding sequence is TGTGCCAGCAGCTTCGCGAACCAGGGATTTGGCTACACCTTC. This encodes CASSFANQGFGYTF.

This clone was found a few times. This chain links TRBV7-2 with TRBJ1-4; D not certain. Germline CDR1 reads SGHTA; CDR2 reads FQGNSA. Trimming stripped 6 bases from V and 10 bases from J, with 18 bases between. The CDR3 has 14 residues. CDR3 sequence: CASSPAAPGRKLFF. The CDR3 DNA sequence: TGTGCCAGCAGTCCAGCGGCTCCTGGGAGAAAACTGTTTTTT.

V usage is TRBV29-1 and J usage is TRBJ2-7; D uncertain. Germline CDR1 is SQVTM and CDR2 is ANQGSEA. With 5 bases removed from V and 3 bases from J, the gap between germline ends came to 11 bases. This CDR3 is built from 12 residues. For the CDR3, the DNA is TGCAGCGTTCTTTTGTTAGACTACGAGCAGTACTTC. Its protein is CSVLLLDYEQYF.

The chain couples TRBV2 to TRBJ1-4, with 7 bases lining up with TRBD1. CDR1 is SNHLY, CDR2 FYNNEI, per germline. The CDR3 extends over 12 amino acids. The J segment lost 8 bases and the V segment lost 6 bases, leaving 3 bases of the junction unmatched. This chain's CDR3 is CASRYRGEKLFF. In DNA form, the CDR3 reads TGTGCCAGCAGGTACAGGGGAGAAAAACTGTTTTTT.

The chain employs TRBV7-3 and TRBJ2-1; D uncertain. CDR1 SGHTA and CDR2 FQGTGA come from the germline V gene. This CDR3 spans 14 amino acids. Trimming shortened V by 6 bases and J by 6 bases, and 15 bases separated the two germline ends. CDR3: CASRKEVYSNEQFF. The CDR3 nucleotides are TGTGCCAGCAGAAAAGAGGTTTATTCCAATGAGCAGTTCTTC.

This chain joins TRBV19 and TRBJ2-2, with D possibly matching TRBD1 (5 bases). The CDR3 sequence is 16 residues long. Trimming took off 6 bases at V and 5 bases at J, with 19 bases between the two ends. Germline V CDR1 and CDR2: LNHDA, SQIVND (reference sequence). Written as DNA, the CDR3 is TGTGCCAGTAGCCGCAAAGGGGTTCTTGGGACCGGGGAGCTGTTTTTT. Translating it yields CASSRKGVLGTGELFF. Together with reference TRBV19 and TRBJ2-2, the CDR3 gives the full variable domain: DGGITQSPKYLFRKEGQNVTLSCEQNLNHDAMYWYRQDPGQGLRLIYYSQIVNDFQKGDIAEGYSVSREKKESFPLTVTSAQKNPTAFYLCASSRKGVLGTGELFFGEGSRLTVL.

This chain links TRBV2 with TRBJ2-1, with 9 bases aligning to TRBD2. V lost 7 bases to trimming and J lost 10 bases; unmatched junction nucleotides: 11. The germline CDR1 and CDR2 sequences are SNHLY and FYNNEI. This CDR3 region has 14 residues. CDR3 loop: CASTGTSLLREQFF. The CDR3, as DNA: TGTGCCAGCACCGGGACTAGCCTCCTTAGGGAGCAGTTCTTC.

Concerning this clone itself: One end of the junction is discordant with germline, which a read error may explain. The chain combines TRBV7-2 with TRBJ2-4; D not resolved. The CDR3 length is 14 residues. Germline CDR1 reads SGHTA; CDR2 reads FQGNSA. The DNA of the CDR3 is TGTGCCAGCAGTTTAGCCTGGTCCATTGGGCCGGATCGCTTC. It encodes CASSLAWSIGPDRF.

The chain combines TRBV7-2 with TRBJ2-4; TRBD2 agrees at 7 bases. The germline V gene encodes CDR1 SGHTA and CDR2 FQGNSA. There are 13 residues in the CDR3. J was trimmed by 7 bases and V by 9 bases; bases with no gene match: 9. In DNA, the CDR3 is TGTGCCAGGGGGGAGGGCGGTTCGAACATTCAGTACTTC. Translation gives CARGEGGSNIQYF. The whole variable domain, filled in from reference TRBV7-2 and TRBJ2-4, reads GAGVSQSPSNKVTEKGKDVELRCDPISGHTALYWYRQSLGQGLEFLIYFQGNSAPDKSGLPSDRFSAERTGGSVSTLTIQRTQQEDSAVYLCARGEGGSNIQYFGAGTRLSVL.

The V gene is TRBV5-4, the J gene TRBJ2-5, with D possibly TRBD1 on 6 matching bases. Germline-derived CDR1 and CDR2 are SGHNT and YYREEE (reference sequence). The CDR3 has 15 residues. Trimming pared 3 bases from V and 5 bases from J, leaving 17 bases between. The DNA for the CDR3 is TGTGCCAGCAGCTCGCTGACAGGTTCGGTGGAGACCCAGTACTTC. Translation gives CASSSLTGSVETQYF.

The rearrangement joins TRBV2 to TRBJ1-4; 10 bases map to TRBD1. Germline V gene lookup returns CDR1 SNHLY and CDR2 FYNNEI. Losses at the gene ends were 4 bases for V and 5 bases for J; bases not matched to a gene: 4. The CDR3 extends over 15 amino acids. The CDR3 DNA reads TGTGCCAGCAGTGTTGAGGACAGGGGGAATGAAAAACTGTTTTTT. This translates into CASSVEDRGNEKLFF.

In its sample, this clone was seen a few times. The genes are TRBV14 and TRBJ2-7; 8 nucleotides line up with TRBD1. The CDR3 sequence is 15 residues long. Trimming removed 4 bases from V and 4 bases from J; junction bases left unmatched: 9. The germline V gene encodes CDR1 SGHDN and CDR2 FVKESK. The CDR3 spells CASSLSRDRRYEQYF. CDR3 nucleotide sequence: TGTGCCAGCAGCCTTAGTCGGGACAGGCGGTACGAGCAGTACTTC.

This clone is a singleton in its sample. The chain combines TRBV7-6 with TRBJ2-2; TRBD2 might be the D (6 bases). With 4 bases removed from V and 7 bases from J, the gap between germline ends came to 10 bases. The germline gives CDR1 SGHVS, CDR2 FNYEAQ. This CDR3 has 13 amino acids. DNA for the CDR3: TGTGCCAGCAGCTCCTCGGGGGTCGGGGAGCTGTTTTTT. Amino acids: CASSSSGVGELFF.

The J gene is TRBJ2-3, the V gene TRBV5-1; TRBD1 is a possible D gene (6 bases). CDR1 is SGHRS and CDR2 is YFSETQ in the germline V gene. This CDR3 spans 16 amino acids. With 4 bases removed from V and 1 base from J, the gap between germline ends came to 16 bases. The CDR3 region is CASSLLQGLGTDTQYF. As DNA, the CDR3 is TGCGCCAGCAGCCTTTTACAGGGTTTGGGCACAGATACGCAGTATTTT.

The J gene is TRBJ2-2, the V gene TRBV5-1; D is perhaps TRBD1 (8 bases). V was pared by 4 bases and J by 3 bases, with 13 bases between. CDR3 length equals 15 residues. From germline, CDR1 is SGHRS and CDR2 YFSETQ. The CDR3 is CASSNRGGDTGELFF. CDR3 sequence (DNA): TGCGCCAGCAGCAACAGGGGGGGGGACACCGGGGAGCTGTTTTTT. The full variable domain, with the rest looked up from reference TRBV5-1 and TRBJ2-2, is KAGVTQTPRYLIKTRGQQVTLSCSPISGHRSVSWYQQTPGQGLQFLFEYFSETQRNKGNFPGRFSGRQFSNSRSEMNVSTLELGDSALYLCASSNRGGDTGELFFGEGSRLTVL.

CDR3 coding DNA: TGTGCCAGCAGCAAACAGGGGGGGTTTTACGAGCAGTACTTC. Protein product: CASSKQGGFYEQYF. The V call is TRBV5-6, the J call TRBJ2-7, with a tentative D call TRBD1 (8 bases). Between the trimmed V and J ends, which lost 4 bases and 4 bases, there was a span of 15 bases. There are 14 residues in the CDR3. Germline lookup yields CDR1 SGHDT and CDR2 YYEEEE.

The J gene is TRBJ2-7, the V gene TRBV10-3, with D tentatively TRBD2 (5 bases). Germline values: CDR1 ENHRY, CDR2 SYGVKD. The V end lost 2 bases, the J end lost 7 bases, and 15 bases lay between the germline ends. The CDR3 contains 14 residues. CDR3 DNA sequence: TGTGCCATCAGTGAGCCCGCGAGGGTGCGTGAGCAGTACTTC. It encodes CAISEPARVREQYF.

This clone has only a few counts. The chain recombines TRBV19 with TRBJ1-6; D perhaps matches TRBD1 (6 bases). The germline CDR1 and CDR2 sequences are LNHDA and SQIVND (reference sequence). The CDR3 has 12 amino acids. V was cut by 4 bases and J by 10 bases, with 8 bases left in between. The CDR3 spells CASSNRESPLHF. CDR3 in DNA: TGTGCCAGTAGTAACAGGGAATCACCCCTCCACTTT.

The chain is built from TRBV5-6 and TRBJ2-3; 8 nucleotides align to TRBD2. The germline V gene has CDR1 SGHDT and CDR2 YYEEEE. This CDR3 spans 16 amino acids. V dropped 9 bases and J dropped 0; count of bases not matched to a gene: 12. The CDR3 is CATRPLAGPSTDTQYF. CDR3 DNA sequence: TGTGCCACCCGGCCTTTAGCGGGACCGAGCACAGATACGCAGTATTTT.

This clone turned up a few times. The rearrangement links TRBV6-1 to TRBJ1-5; the D gene is possibly TRBD1 (5 bases). Germline V lookup: CDR1 MNHNS, CDR2 SASEGT. This CDR3 has 16 residues. Trimming took 4 bases from V and 0 from J, leaving 13 bases between them. CDR3 loop: CASSVDGGTSNQPQHF. CDR3 bases: TGTGCCAGCAGTGTGGATGGGGGGACTAGCAATCAGCCCCAGCATTTT.

V is TRBV4-3 and J is TRBJ1-6; tentatively, D is TRBD1 (5 bases). V lost 2 bases, J lost 9 bases, and 5 bases lay in between. CDR3 length: 12 residues. The germline CDR1 and CDR2 sequences are LGHNA and YSLEER. Written as DNA, the CDR3 is TGCGCCAGCAGCCAACAGGGTTCACCCCTCCACTTT. Translation gives CASSQQGSPLHF.

The chain carries TRBV5-4 and TRBJ1-4, with unresolved D. The CDR3 spans 14 residues. The germline gives CDR1 SGHNT, CDR2 YYREEE (reference sequence). The ends were cut back, 3 bases at V and 3 bases at J, with 9 bases in the middle. In nucleotides, the CDR3 is TGTGCCAGCAGCTCCGGAGGAGCTAATGAAAAACTGTTTTTT. Translation: CASSSGGANEKLFF.